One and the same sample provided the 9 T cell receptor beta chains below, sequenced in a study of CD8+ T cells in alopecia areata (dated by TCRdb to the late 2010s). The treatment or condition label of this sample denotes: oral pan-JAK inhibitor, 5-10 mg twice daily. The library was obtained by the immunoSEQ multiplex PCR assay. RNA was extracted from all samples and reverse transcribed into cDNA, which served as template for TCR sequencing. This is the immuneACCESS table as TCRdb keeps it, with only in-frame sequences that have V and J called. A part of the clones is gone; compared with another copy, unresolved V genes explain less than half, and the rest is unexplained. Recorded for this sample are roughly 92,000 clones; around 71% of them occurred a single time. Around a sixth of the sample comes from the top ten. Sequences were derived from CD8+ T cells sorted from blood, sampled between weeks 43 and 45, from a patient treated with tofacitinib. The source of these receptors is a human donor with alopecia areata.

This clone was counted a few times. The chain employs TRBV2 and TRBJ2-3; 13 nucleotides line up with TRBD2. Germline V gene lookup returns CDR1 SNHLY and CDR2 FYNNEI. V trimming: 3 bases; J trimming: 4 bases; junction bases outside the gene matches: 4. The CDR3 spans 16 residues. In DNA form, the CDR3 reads TGTGCCAGCAGTGAGCCCACTAGCGGGGGGGCAGATACGCAGTATTTT. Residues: CASSEPTSGGADTQYF.

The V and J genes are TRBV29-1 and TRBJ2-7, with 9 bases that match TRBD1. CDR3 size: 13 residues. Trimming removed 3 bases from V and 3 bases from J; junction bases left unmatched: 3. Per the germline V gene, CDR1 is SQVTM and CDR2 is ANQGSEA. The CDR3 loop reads CSVDTGQGYEQYF. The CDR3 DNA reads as TGCAGCGTTGATACGGGACAGGGCTACGAGCAGTACTTC.

CDR3 sequence reads: CASSQDPDSNEQFF. DNA of the CDR3: TGCGCCAGCAGCCAAGATCCCGACAGCAATGAGCAGTTCTTC. The genes are TRBV4-1 and TRBJ2-1; TRBD1 is a possible D gene (5 bases). The CDR3 extends over 14 amino acids. Trimming took 0 bases from V and 6 from J, leaving 9 bases between them. CDR1 MGHRA and CDR2 YSYEKL come from the germline V gene.

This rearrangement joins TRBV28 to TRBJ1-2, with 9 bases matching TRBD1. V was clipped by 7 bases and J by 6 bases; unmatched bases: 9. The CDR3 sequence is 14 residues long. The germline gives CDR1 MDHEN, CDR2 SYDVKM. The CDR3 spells CASTNRGRDDGYTF. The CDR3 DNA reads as TGTGCCAGCACTAACAGGGGGCGCGATGATGGCTACACCTTC.

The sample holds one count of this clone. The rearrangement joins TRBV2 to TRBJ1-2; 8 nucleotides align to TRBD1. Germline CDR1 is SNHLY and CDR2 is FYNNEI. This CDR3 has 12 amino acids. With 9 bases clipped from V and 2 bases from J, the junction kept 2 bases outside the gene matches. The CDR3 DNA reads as TGTGCCAGGGGGACAGGAAACTATGGCTACACCTTC. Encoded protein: CARGTGNYGYTF.

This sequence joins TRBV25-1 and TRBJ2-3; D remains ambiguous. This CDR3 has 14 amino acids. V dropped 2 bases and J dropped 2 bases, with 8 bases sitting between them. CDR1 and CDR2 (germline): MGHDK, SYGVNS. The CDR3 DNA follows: TGTGCCAGCAGTGAACGGAGAAACACAGATACGCAGTATTTT. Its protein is CASSERRNTDTQYF.

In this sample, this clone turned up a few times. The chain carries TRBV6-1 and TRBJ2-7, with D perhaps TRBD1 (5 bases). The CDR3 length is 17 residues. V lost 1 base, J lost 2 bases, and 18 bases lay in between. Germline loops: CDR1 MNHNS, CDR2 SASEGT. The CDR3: CASSEEYGVDRTYEQYF. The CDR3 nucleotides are TGTGCCAGCAGTGAAGAATATGGTGTTGACAGAACCTACGAGCAGTACTTC.

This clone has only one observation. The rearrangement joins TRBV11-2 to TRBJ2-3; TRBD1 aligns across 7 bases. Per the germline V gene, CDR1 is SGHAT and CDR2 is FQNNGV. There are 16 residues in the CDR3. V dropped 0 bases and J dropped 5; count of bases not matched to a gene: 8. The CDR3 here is CASSLETGYSGDTQYF. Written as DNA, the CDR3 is TGTGCCAGCAGCTTAGAGACAGGGTATAGTGGAGATACGCAGTATTTT.

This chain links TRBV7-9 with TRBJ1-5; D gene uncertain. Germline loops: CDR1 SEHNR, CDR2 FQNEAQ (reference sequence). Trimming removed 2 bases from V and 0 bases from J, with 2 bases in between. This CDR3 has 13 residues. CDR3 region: CASSLSSNQPQHF. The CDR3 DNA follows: TGTGCCAGCAGCTTATCTAGCAATCAGCCCCAGCATTTT.